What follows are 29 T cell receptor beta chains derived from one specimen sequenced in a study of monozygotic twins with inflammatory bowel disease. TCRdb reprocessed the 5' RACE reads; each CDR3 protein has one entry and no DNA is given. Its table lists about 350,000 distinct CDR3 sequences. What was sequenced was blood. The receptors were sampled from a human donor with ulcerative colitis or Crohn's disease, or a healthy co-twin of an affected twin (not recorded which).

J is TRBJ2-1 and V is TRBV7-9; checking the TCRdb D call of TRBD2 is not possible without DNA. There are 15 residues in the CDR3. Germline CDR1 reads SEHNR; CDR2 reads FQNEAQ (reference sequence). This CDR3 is CASSFWRERNNEQFF.

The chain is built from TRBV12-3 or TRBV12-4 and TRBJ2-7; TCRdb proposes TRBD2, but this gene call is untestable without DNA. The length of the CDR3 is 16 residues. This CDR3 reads CASSLGAGGPAYEQYF.

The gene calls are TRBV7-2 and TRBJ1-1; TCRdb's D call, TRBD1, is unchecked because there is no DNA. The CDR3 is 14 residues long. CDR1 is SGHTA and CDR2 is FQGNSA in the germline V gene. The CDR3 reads CASTLGGGNTEAFF.

The CDR3 region is CASSLWGGEAFF. The chain couples TRBV27 to TRBJ1-1; the D call from TCRdb, TRBD1, cannot be confirmed without DNA. CDR3 size: 12 residues. The V gene's germline CDR1 is MNHEY and CDR2 SMNVEV (reference sequence).

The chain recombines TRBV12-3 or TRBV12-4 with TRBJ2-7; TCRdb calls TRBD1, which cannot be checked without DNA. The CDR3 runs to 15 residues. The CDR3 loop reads CASSLTGQGRYEQYF.

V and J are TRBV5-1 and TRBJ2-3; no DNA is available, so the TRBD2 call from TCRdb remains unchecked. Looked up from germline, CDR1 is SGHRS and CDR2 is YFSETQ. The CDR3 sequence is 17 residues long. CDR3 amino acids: CASSSTAAGSVTDTQYF.

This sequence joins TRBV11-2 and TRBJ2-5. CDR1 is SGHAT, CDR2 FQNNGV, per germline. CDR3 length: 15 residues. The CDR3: CASSLEYSYQETQYF.

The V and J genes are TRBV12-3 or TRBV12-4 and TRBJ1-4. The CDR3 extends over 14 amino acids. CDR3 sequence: CASSLSLPNEKLFF.

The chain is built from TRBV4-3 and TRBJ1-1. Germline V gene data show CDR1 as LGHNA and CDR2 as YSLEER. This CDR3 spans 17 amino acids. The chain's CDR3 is CASSQEERGAWNTEAFF.

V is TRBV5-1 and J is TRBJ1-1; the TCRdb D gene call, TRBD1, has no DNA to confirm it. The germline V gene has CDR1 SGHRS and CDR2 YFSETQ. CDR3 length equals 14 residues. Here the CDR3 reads CAGRPYRGITEAFF.

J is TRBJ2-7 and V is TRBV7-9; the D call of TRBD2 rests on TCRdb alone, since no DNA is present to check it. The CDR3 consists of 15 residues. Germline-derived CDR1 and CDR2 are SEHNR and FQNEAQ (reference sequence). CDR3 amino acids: CASSFTGLYSYEQYF. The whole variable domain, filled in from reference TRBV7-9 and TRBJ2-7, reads DTGVSQNPRHKITKRGQNVTFRCDPISEHNRLYWYRQTLGQGPEFLTYFQNEAQLEKSRLLSDRFSAERPKGSFSTLEIQRTEQGDSAMYLCASSFTGLYSYEQYFGPGTRLTVT.

This chain's CDR3 is CSVEPQLYGYTF. This sequence joins TRBV29-1 and TRBJ1-2. Germline CDR1 reads SQVTM; CDR2 reads ANQGSEA. This CDR3 has 12 amino acids. Full variable domain (missing parts from reference TRBV29-1 and TRBJ1-2): SAVISQKPSRDICQRGTSLTIQCQVDSQVTMMFWYRQQPGQSLTLIATANQGSEATYESGFVIDKFPISRPNLTFSTLTVSNMSPEDSSIYLCSVEPQLYGYTFGSGTRLTVV.

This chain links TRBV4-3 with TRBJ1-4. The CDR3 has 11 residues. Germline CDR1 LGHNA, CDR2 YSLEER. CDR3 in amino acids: CASSQEGKLFF.

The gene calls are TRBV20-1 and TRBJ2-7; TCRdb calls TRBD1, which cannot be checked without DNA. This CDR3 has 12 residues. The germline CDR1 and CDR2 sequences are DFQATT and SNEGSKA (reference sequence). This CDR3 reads CSANRGYYEQYF.

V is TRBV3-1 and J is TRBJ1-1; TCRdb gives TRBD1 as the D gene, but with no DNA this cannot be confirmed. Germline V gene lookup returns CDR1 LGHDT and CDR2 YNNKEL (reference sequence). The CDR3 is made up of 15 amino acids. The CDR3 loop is CASSLRQGPNTEAFF.

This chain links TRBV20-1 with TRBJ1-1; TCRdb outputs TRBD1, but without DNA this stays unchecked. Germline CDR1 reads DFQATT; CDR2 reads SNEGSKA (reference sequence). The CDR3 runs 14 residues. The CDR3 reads CSARDHRGHAEAFF.

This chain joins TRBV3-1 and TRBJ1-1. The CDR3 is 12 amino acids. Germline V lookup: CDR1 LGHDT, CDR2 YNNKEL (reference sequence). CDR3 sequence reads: CASSGDRTEAFF.

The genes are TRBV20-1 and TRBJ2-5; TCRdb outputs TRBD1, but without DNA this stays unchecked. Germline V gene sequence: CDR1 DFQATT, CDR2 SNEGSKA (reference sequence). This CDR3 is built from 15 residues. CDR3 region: CSAYRVQPSQETQYF.

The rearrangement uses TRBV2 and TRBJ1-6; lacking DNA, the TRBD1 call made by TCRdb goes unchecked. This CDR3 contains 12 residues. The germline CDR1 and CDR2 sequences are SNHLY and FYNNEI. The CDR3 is CASSQTGQALHF.

This CDR3 is CASSKDGQLNQPQHF. The gene calls are TRBV21-1 and TRBJ1-5; checking the TCRdb D call of TRBD1 is not possible without DNA. TRBV21-1 is annotated as a pseudogene. CDR3 length: 15 amino acids.

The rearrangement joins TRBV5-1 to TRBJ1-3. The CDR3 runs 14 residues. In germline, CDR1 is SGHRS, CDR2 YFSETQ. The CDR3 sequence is CASSEASTGNTIYF.

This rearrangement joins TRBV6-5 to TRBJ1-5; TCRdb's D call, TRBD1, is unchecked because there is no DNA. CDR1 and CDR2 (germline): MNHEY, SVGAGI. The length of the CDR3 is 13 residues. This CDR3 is CASRALGGQPQHF.

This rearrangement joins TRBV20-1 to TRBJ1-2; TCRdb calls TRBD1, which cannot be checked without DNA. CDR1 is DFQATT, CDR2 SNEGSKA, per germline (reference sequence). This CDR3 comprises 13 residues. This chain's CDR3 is CSASAAGGLGNLF.

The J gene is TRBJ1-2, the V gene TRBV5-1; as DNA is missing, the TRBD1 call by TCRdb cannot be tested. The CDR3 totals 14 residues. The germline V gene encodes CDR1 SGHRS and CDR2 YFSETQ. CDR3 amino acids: CASSLPGGNYGYTF.

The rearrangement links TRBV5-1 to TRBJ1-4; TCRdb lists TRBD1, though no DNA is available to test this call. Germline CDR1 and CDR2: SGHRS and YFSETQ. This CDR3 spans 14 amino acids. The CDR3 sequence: CASSLVGGGEKLFF.

The CDR3 region is CASSPWTGSSYNSPLHF. The chain has TRBV19 and TRBJ1-6. CDR1 LNHDA and CDR2 SQIVND come from the germline V gene (reference sequence). CDR3 size: 17 residues.

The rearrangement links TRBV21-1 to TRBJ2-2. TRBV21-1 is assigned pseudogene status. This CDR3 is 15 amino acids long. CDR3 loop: CASSSAFTGTGELFF.

The CDR3 sequence is CASSLDRDGEQYF. The V gene is TRBV7-6, the J gene TRBJ2-7; TCRdb's assignment of TRBD1 cannot be checked, as there is no DNA. The CDR3 extends over 13 amino acids. Germline V lookup: CDR1 SGHVS, CDR2 FNYEAQ.

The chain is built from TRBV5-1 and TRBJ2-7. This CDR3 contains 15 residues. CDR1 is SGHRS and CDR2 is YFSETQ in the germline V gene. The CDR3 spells CASSLGPGSSYEQYF.